The present T cell receptor beta chain was sequenced within a study of CD8 T cells in Susac syndrome. The length of the CDR3 is 14 residues. The V end was cut by 2 bases, the J end by 4 bases, with 12 bases between. Per germline, CDR1 SEHNR and CDR2 FQNEAQ (reference sequence). The table lists this clonotype with a count of one. It was with random hexamers that about 0.45 to 1 ug RNA was reverse transcribed. In TCRdb, the immunoSEQ multiplex PCR reads were re-called with MiXCR into one record per CDR3 protein. The sample has around 150,000 distinct CDR3 sequences, around 94% seen once; the top ten hold roughly 0.14%.

The origin of this receptor is a human donor in good health. The sample taken for sequencing was CD4+ T cells from PBMCs. The chain has TRBV7-9 and TRBJ2-7; maybe TRBD2 (7 bases). CDR3 amino acids: CASSLRGGGYEQYF. CDR3 sequence (DNA): TGTGCCAGCAGCTTAAGGGGGGGAGGTTACGAGCAGTACTTC. Looking up the rest from reference TRBV7-9 and TRBJ2-7 gives the full variable domain: DTGVSQNPRHKITKRGQNVTFRCDPISEHNRLYWYRQTLGQGPEFLTYFQNEAQLEKSRLLSDRFSAERPKGSFSTLEIQRTEQGDSAMYLCASSLRGGGYEQYFGPGTRLTVT.